A single sample gave rise to the 18 T cell receptor beta chains below, sequenced in a study of Ad26.COV2.S vaccination and SARS-CoV-2 variants (dated by TCRdb to the early 2020s). The treatment or condition label here, explained by the study, means: around 19 received Ad26.COV2.S at low or high dose, single or two shots; 5 received placebo; per-sample allocation not given. Repertoires of vaccine and placebo recipients were sequenced from samples collected on day 63 after the first injection. Libraries came from the immunoSEQ multiplex PCR assay. Not all clones reach the TCRdb copy of this immuneACCESS table, which keeps in-frame sequences only. Checked studies attribute under half of the gap to unresolved V genes and leave the rest unexplained. The sample table holds a few hundred thousand clones, of which approximately 90% were seen once. Over 9% of the sample goes to the ten largest clones. Sequenced material: peripheral blood, taken in a trial of Ad26.COV2.S vaccine versus placebo. These receptors all stem from a person between 18 and 65 years old who received the Ad26.COV2.S COVID-19 vaccine or a placebo.

The rearrangement joins TRBV5-4 to TRBJ2-5; D not certain. This CDR3 region has 12 residues. The germline V and J ends were trimmed by 1 base and 5 bases, with 6 bases remaining between them. The V gene's germline CDR1 is SGHNT and CDR2 YYREEE (reference sequence). The CDR3 DNA is TGTGCCAGCAGCTTGAGGCGGGAGACCCAGTACTTC. Translation: CASSLRRETQYF.

V and J are TRBV20-1 and TRBJ2-1; tentative D call: TRBD1 (5 bases). The V end was cut by 3 bases, the J end by 6 bases, with 15 bases between. Per the germline V gene, CDR1 is DFQATT and CDR2 is SNEGSKA (reference sequence). The length of the CDR3 is 14 residues. The CDR3 here is CSASSTLGVNEQFF. CDR3 bases: TGCAGTGCTAGTTCTACTTTAGGGGTCAATGAGCAGTTCTTC.

The rearrangement joins TRBV7-8 to TRBJ2-1; D may be TRBD2 (5 bases). Germline-derived CDR1 and CDR2 are SGHVS and FQNEAQ. The CDR3 is made up of 14 amino acids. The germline V and J ends were trimmed by 2 bases and 4 bases, with 9 bases remaining between them. CDR3: CASSLTRVYNEQFF. The DNA for the CDR3 is TGTGCCAGCAGCTTAACGCGGGTGTACAATGAGCAGTTCTTC.

The chain links TRBV28 to TRBJ1-6, with 9 bases that match TRBD1. From germline, CDR1 is MDHEN and CDR2 SYDVKM. The CDR3 is 17 amino acids. Unmatched junction bases numbered 13, after V lost 6 bases and J lost 7 bases. This CDR3 is CASSRTRTGAGNSPLHF. The CDR3 DNA reads as TGTGCCAGCAGCAGAACCCGGACAGGGGCCGGGAATTCACCCCTCCACTTT.

This chain links TRBV5-1 with TRBJ2-3, with 10 positions matching TRBD2. Germline V gene sequence: CDR1 SGHRS, CDR2 YFSETQ. V was clipped by 0 bases and J by 1 base; unmatched bases: 2. The CDR3 is made up of 16 amino acids. In nucleotides, the CDR3 is TGCGCCAGCAGCTTGGCAGGACTAGCGGGCACAGATACGCAGTATTTT. It is translated as CASSLAGLAGTDTQYF.

This chain links TRBV20-1 with TRBJ1-2, with unresolved D. This CDR3 comprises 11 residues. The V and J ends lost 6 bases and 4 bases respectively, with 9 bases between them. The germline V gene has CDR1 DFQATT and CDR2 SNEGSKA (reference sequence). CDR3 DNA: TGCAGTGCACCACTGCTCTATGGCTACACCTTC. Translation gives CSAPLLYGYTF.

The J gene is TRBJ2-1, the V gene TRBV5-1; no clear D gene. Deletions cut 0 bases from V and 7 bases from J, with 14 bases between. CDR1 SGHRS and CDR2 YFSETQ come from the germline V gene. The CDR3 totals 15 residues. CDR3 nucleotides: TGCGCCAGCAGCTTGGCCGTAGATCTGGGGAATGAGCAGTTCTTC. The encoded protein is CASSLAVDLGNEQFF.

The gene calls are TRBV11-2 and TRBJ2-2; D call uncertain. The CDR3 spans 16 residues. Trimming stripped 3 bases from V and 1 base from J, with 12 bases between. Germline V CDR1 and CDR2: SGHAT, FQNNGV. This chain's CDR3 is CASSFFWRENTGELFF. CDR3 in DNA: TGTGCCAGCAGCTTCTTTTGGCGAGAGAACACCGGGGAGCTGTTTTTT.

The chain is built from TRBV10-3 and TRBJ1-3; the D is unclear. CDR3 size: 12 residues. V lost 5 bases to trimming and J lost 6 bases, with 8 bases between them. Germline-derived CDR1 and CDR2 are ENHRY and SYGVKD. The CDR3 protein is CAISPTKNTIYF. For the CDR3, the DNA is TGTGCCATCAGTCCCACAAAAAACACCATATATTTT.

The chain combines TRBV30 with TRBJ1-1; 9 nucleotides line up with TRBD1. The ends lost 1 base at V and 3 bases at J; junction bases unmatched: 6. This CDR3 region has 15 residues. In germline, CDR1 is GTSNPN, CDR2 SVGIG (reference sequence). The CDR3 is CAWSGNRGLDTEAFF. CDR3 sequence (DNA): TGTGCCTGGAGTGGTAACAGGGGGCTGGACACTGAAGCTTTCTTT.

The J gene is TRBJ2-7, the V gene TRBV12-3 or TRBV12-4, with no clear D. The CDR3 runs to 13 residues. V gave up 5 bases and J gave up 2 bases, with 10 bases separating them. Here the CDR3 reads CASSKLEPYEQYF. The CDR3 coding sequence is TGTGCCAGCAGTAAACTGGAACCCTACGAGCAGTACTTC.

This rearrangement joins TRBV7-9 to TRBJ2-7; D is perhaps TRBD2 (6 bases). The ends were cut back, 5 bases at V and 7 bases at J, with 21 bases in the middle. Germline-derived CDR1 and CDR2 are SEHNR and FQNEAQ (reference sequence). The length of the CDR3 is 15 residues. CDR3 nucleotides: TGTGCCAGCAGCATTGGGGCGGGAAACGCGTGGGAGCAGTACTTC. It encodes CASSIGAGNAWEQYF.

The V gene is TRBV4-1, the J gene TRBJ1-1; 7 positions match TRBD1. Germline values: CDR1 MGHRA, CDR2 YSYEKL. Trimming at V came to 3 bases and at J to 2 bases, leaving 3 bases not matched to a gene. The CDR3 is 14 residues long. The CDR3 sequence is CASSQTGFNTEAFF. CDR3 in DNA: TGCGCCAGCAGCCAGACAGGGTTTAACACTGAAGCTTTCTTT.

V and J are TRBV2 and TRBJ2-5, with 8 bases identical to TRBD1. The CDR3 has 14 amino acids. The J segment lost 3 bases and the V segment lost 6 bases, leaving 6 bases of the junction unmatched. Germline V gives CDR1 SNHLY, CDR2 FYNNEI. CDR3 in DNA: TGTGCCAGCAGGGACGGGACAGGTGAAGAGACCCAGTACTTC. Its translation is CASRDGTGEETQYF.

The chain couples TRBV5-1 to TRBJ2-1; 9 bases agree with TRBD2. J was trimmed by 7 bases and V by 4 bases; bases with no gene match: 33. Germline CDR1 SGHRS, CDR2 YFSETQ. This CDR3 spans 23 amino acids. Here the CDR3 reads CASSVTRDGLNLGLAGVYNEQFF. The CDR3 region has the DNA TGCGCCAGCAGCGTAACCCGGGACGGATTAAATTTGGGACTAGCAGGAGTGTATAATGAGCAGTTCTTC.

The chain links TRBV6-2 or TRBV6-3 to TRBJ2-1, with D maybe TRBD1 (6 bases). This CDR3 contains 15 residues. From germline, CDR1 is MNHEY and CDR2 SVGEGT. Deletions cut 2 bases from V and 4 bases from J, with 12 bases between. CDR3 protein: CASSYAGADYNEQFF. Here the CDR3 DNA reads TGTGCCAGCAGTTACGCAGGGGCAGATTACAATGAGCAGTTCTTC.

This chain links TRBV27 with TRBJ2-1; D is uncertain. The CDR3 has 13 residues. Trimming stripped 2 bases from V and 6 bases from J, with 8 bases between. The germline gives CDR1 MNHEY, CDR2 SMNVEV (reference sequence). CDR3 DNA: TGTGCCAGCAGTTTAAATTTTTTCAATGAGCAGTTCTTC. This encodes CASSLNFFNEQFF.

The chain has TRBV15 and TRBJ1-4; possibly TRBD1 for D (6 bases). This CDR3 spans 15 amino acids. The ends were cut back, 0 bases at V and 7 bases at J, with 12 bases in the middle. Germline loops: CDR1 LNHNV, CDR2 YYDKDF (reference sequence). The CDR3 is CATSRDRAGAEKLFF. The DNA for the CDR3 is TGTGCCACCAGCAGAGACCGGGCAGGGGCTGAAAAACTGTTTTTT.